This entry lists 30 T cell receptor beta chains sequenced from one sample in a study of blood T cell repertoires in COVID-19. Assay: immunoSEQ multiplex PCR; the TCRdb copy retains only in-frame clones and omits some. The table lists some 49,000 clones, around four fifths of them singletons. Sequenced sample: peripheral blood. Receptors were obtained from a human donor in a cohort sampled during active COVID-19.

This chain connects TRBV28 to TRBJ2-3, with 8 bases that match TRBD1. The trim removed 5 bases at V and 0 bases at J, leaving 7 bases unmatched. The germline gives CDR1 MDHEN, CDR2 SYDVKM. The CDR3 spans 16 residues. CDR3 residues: CASSLPGQASTDTQYF. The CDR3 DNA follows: TGTGCCAGCAGTCTACCGGGACAGGCTAGCACAGATACGCAGTATTTT.

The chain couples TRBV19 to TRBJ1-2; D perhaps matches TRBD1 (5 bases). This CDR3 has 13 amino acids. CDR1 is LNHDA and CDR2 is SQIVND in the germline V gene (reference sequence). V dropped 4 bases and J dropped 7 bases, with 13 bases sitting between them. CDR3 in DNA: TGTGCCAGTAGTAGACAGAGCCTGGGTGGCTACACCTTC. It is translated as CASSRQSLGGYTF.

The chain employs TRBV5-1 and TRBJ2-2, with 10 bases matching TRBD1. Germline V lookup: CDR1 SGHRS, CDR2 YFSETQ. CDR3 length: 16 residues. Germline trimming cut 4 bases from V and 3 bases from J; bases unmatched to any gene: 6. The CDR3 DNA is TGCGCCAGCAGCGGGGGACAGGGGATCGACACCGGGGAGCTGTTTTTT. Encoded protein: CASSGGQGIDTGELFF.

This chain's CDR3 is CASTKAGGTYEQYF. The CDR3 DNA reads TGTGCCAGCACCAAAGCGGGGGGGACCTACGAGCAGTACTTC. The chain carries TRBV7-2 and TRBJ2-7; 10 bases match TRBD2. The V and J ends lost 7 bases and 2 bases, in that order; junction bases with no gene match: 5. CDR1 and CDR2 from the germline V gene are SGHTA and FQGNSA. The CDR3 totals 14 residues.

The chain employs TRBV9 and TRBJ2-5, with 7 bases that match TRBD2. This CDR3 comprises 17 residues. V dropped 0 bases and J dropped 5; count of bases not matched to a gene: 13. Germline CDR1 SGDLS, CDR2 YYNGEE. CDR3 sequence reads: CASSVGLSGGGYETQYF. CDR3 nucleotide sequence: TGTGCCAGCAGCGTAGGTTTATCGGGCGGGGGTTATGAGACCCAGTACTTC.

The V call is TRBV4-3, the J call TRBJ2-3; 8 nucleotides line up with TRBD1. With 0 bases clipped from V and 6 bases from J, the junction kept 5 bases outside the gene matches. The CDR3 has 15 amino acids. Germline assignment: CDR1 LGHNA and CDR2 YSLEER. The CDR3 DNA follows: TGCGCCAGCAGCCAAGATTCAGGGGGCTTGGATACGCAGTATTTT. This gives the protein CASSQDSGGLDTQYF.

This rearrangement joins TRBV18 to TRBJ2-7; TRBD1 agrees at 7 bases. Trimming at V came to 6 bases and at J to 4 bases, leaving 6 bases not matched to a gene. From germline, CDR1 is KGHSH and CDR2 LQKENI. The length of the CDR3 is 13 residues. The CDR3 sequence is CASSRDSLYEQYF. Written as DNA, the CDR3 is TGTGCCAGCTCCAGGGACAGCTTGTACGAGCAGTACTTC.

CDR3 in amino acids: CASSPDSSTDTQYF. In DNA, the CDR3 is TGTGCCAGCAGCCCTGACAGCAGCACAGATACGCAGTATTTT. This chain links TRBV7-3 with TRBJ2-3, with D maybe TRBD1 (5 bases). CDR3 length: 14 residues. CDR1 and CDR2 from the germline V gene are SGHTA and FQGTGA. The ends were cut back, 5 bases at V and 0 bases at J, with 9 bases in the middle.

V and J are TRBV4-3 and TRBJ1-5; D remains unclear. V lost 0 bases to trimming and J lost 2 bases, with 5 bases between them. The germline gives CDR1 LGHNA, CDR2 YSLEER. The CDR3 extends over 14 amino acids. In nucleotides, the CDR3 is TGCGCCAGCAGCCAAGACAGTGGCAATCAGCCCCAGCATTTT. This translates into CASSQDSGNQPQHF.

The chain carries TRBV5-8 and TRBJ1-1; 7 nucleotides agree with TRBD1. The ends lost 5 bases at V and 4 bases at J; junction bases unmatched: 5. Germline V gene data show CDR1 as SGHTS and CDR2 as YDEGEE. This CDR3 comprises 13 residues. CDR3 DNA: TGTGCCAGCAGATACAGGGGTGGCACTGAAGCTTTCTTT. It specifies CASRYRGGTEAFF.

The CDR3 loop is CASSRPDSLPNYGYTF. The CDR3 DNA sequence: TGTGCCAGCAGCCGACCGGACAGCCTACCGAACTATGGCTACACCTTC. The chain links TRBV5-6 to TRBJ1-2; perhaps TRBD1 as D (6 bases). V lost 4 bases to trimming and J lost 2 bases, with 18 bases between them. The germline CDR1 and CDR2 sequences are SGHDT and YYEEEE. The CDR3 loop spans 16 amino acids.

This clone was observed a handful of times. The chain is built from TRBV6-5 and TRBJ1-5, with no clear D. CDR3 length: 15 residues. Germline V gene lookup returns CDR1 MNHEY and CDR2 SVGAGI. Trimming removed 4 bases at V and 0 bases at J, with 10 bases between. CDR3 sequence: CASSLSYYSNQPQHF. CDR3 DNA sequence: TGTGCCAGCAGTTTGTCTTATTATAGCAATCAGCCCCAGCATTTT.

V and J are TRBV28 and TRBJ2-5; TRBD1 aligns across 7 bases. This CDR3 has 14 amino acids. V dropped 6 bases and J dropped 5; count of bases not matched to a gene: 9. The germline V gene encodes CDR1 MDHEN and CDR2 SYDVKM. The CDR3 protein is CASSLNRGRETQYF. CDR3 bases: TGTGCCAGCAGCCTGAACAGGGGCCGGGAGACCCAGTACTTC. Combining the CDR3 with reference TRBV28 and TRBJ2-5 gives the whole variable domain DVKVTQSSRYLVKRTGEKVFLECVQDMDHENMFWYRQDPGLGLRLIYFSYDVKMKEKGDIPEGYSVSREKKERFSLILESASTNQTSMYLCASSLNRGRETQYFGPGTRLLVL.

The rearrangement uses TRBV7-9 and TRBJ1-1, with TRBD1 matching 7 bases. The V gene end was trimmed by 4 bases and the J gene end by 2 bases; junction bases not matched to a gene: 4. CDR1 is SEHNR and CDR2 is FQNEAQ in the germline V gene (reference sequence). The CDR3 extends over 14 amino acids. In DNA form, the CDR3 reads TGTGCCAGCAGCTCACACAGGGGCAACACTGAAGCTTTCTTT. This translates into CASSSHRGNTEAFF.

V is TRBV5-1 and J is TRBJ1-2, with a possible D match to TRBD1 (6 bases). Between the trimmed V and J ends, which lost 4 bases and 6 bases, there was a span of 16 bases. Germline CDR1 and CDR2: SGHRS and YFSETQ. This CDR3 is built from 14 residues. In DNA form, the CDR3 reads TGCGCCAGCAGCGAAGGGTTCACAGGGAATGGCTACACCTTC. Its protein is CASSEGFTGNGYTF.

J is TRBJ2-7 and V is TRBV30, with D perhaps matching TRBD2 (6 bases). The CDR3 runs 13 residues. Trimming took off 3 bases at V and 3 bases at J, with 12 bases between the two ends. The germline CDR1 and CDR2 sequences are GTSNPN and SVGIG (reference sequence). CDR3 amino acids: CAWREGHLYEQYF. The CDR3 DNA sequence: TGTGCCTGGAGGGAGGGGCACCTCTACGAGCAGTACTTC. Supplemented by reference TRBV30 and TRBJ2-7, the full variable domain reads SQTIHQWPATLVQPVGSPLSLECTVEGTSNPNLYWYRQAAGRGLQLLFYSVGIGQISSEVPQNLSASRPQDRQFILSSKKLLLSDSGFYLCAWREGHLYEQYFGPGTRLTVT.

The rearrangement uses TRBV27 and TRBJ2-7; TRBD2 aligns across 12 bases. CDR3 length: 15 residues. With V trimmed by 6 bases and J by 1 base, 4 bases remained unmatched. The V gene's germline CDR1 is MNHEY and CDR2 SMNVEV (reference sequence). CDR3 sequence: CASSSGLAGSYEQYF. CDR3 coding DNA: TGTGCCAGCAGCTCGGGACTAGCGGGTTCCTACGAGCAGTACTTC.

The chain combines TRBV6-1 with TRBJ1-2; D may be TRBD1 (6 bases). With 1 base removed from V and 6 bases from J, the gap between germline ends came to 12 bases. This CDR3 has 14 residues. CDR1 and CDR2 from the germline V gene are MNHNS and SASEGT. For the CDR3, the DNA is TGTGCCAGCAGTGAAGATTGGCAGGGGAATGGCTACACCTTC. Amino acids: CASSEDWQGNGYTF.

The CDR3 spells CASSVGGGGSYEQYF. The CDR3 DNA is TGTGCCAGCAGCGTAGGTGGGGGAGGGTCCTACGAGCAGTACTTC. This chain connects TRBV9 to TRBJ2-7, with 7 positions matching TRBD2. Germline lookup yields CDR1 SGDLS and CDR2 YYNGEE. This CDR3 comprises 15 residues. The V and J ends lost 0 bases and 1 base, in that order; junction bases with no gene match: 4.

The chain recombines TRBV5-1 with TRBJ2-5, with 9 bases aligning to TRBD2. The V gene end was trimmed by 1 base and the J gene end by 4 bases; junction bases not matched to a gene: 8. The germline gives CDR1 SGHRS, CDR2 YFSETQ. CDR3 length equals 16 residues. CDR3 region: CASSLMAGGRRETQYF. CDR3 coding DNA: TGCGCCAGCAGCTTGATGGCGGGGGGGCGTCGAGAGACCCAGTACTTC.

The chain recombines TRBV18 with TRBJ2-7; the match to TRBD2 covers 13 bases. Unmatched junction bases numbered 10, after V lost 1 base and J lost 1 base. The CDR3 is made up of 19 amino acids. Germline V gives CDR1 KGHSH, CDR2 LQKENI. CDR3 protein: CASSPRTSGGATPSYEQYF. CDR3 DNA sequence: TGTGCCAGCTCACCACGAACTAGCGGGGGGGCAACTCCTTCCTACGAGCAGTACTTC.

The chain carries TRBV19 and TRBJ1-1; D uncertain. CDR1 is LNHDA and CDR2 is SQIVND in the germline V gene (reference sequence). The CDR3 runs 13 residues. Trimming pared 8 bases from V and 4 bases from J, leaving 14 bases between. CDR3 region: CASRGLGSTEAFF. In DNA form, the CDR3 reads TGTGCCAGTCGCGGCTTAGGGAGCACTGAAGCTTTCTTT.

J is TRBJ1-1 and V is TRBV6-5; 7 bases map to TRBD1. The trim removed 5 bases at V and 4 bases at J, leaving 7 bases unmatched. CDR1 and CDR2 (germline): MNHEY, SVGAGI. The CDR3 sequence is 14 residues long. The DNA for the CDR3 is TGTGCCAGCAGTATACTGACAGGGCGCACTGAAGCTTTCTTT. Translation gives CASSILTGRTEAFF.

Written as DNA, the CDR3 is TGTGCCAGCAGCGTGGGACTCGTTTCCTACGAGCAGTACTTC. This codes for CASSVGLVSYEQYF. The chain couples TRBV7-9 to TRBJ2-7; D is perhaps TRBD2 (6 bases). Germline V gives CDR1 SEHNR, CDR2 FQNEAQ (reference sequence). V was shortened by 5 bases and J by 1 base, with 12 bases between the two germline ends. The CDR3 has 14 amino acids.

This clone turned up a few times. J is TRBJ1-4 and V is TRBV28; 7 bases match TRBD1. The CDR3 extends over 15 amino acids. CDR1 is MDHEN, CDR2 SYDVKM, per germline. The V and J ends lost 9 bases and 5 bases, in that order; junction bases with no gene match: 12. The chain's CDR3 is CASTSGPGQNEKLFF. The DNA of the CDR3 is TGTGCCAGTACCTCAGGACCGGGACAGAATGAAAAACTGTTTTTT. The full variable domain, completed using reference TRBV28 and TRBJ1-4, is DVKVTQSSRYLVKRTGEKVFLECVQDMDHENMFWYRQDPGLGLRLIYFSYDVKMKEKGDIPEGYSVSREKKERFSLILESASTNQTSMYLCASTSGPGQNEKLFFGSGTQLSVL.

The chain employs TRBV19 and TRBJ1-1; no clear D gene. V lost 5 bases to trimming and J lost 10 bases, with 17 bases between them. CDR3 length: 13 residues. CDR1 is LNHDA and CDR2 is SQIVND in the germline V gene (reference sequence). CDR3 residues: CASSSASFGRAFF. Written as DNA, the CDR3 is TGTGCCAGTAGTTCCGCATCTTTTGGGAGAGCTTTCTTT. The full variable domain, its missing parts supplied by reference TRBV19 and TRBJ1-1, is DGGITQSPKYLFRKEGQNVTLSCEQNLNHDAMYWYRQDPGQGLRLIYYSQIVNDFQKGDIAEGYSVSREKKESFPLTVTSAQKNPTAFYLCASSSASFGRAFFGQGTRLTVV.

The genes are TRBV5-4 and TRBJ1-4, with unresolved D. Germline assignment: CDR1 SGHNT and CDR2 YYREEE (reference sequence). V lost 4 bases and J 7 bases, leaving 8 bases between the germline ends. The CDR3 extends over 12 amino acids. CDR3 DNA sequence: TGTGCCAGCAGCAGGAGGAGTGAAAAACTGTTTTTT. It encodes CASSRRSEKLFF. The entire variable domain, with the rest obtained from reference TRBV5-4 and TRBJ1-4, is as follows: ETGVTQSPTHLIKTRGQQVTLRCSSQSGHNTVSWYQQALGQGPQFIFQYYREEENGRGNFPPRFSGLQFPNYSSELNVNALELDDSALYLCASSRRSEKLFFGSGTQLSVL.

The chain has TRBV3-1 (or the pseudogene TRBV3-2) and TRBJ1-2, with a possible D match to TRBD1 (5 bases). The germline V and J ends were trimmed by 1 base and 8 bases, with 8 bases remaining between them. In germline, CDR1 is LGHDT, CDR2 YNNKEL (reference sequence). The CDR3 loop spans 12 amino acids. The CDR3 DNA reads TGTGCCAGCAGCCAAGGGCAGGGCGGCTACACCTTC. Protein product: CASSQGQGGYTF.

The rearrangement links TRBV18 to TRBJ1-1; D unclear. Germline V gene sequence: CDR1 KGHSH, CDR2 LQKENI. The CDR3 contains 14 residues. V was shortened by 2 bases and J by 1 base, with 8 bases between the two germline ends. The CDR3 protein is CASSPTPGNTEAFF. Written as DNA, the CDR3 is TGTGCCAGCTCACCAACCCCGGGGAACACTGAAGCTTTCTTT.

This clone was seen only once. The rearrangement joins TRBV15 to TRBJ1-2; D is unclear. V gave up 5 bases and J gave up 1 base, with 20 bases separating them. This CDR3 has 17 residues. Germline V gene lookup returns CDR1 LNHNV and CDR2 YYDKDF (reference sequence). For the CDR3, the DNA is TGTGCCACCAGCCTAGACTTATTCTTACCGGATAACTATGGCTACACCTTC. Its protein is CATSLDLFLPDNYGYTF.